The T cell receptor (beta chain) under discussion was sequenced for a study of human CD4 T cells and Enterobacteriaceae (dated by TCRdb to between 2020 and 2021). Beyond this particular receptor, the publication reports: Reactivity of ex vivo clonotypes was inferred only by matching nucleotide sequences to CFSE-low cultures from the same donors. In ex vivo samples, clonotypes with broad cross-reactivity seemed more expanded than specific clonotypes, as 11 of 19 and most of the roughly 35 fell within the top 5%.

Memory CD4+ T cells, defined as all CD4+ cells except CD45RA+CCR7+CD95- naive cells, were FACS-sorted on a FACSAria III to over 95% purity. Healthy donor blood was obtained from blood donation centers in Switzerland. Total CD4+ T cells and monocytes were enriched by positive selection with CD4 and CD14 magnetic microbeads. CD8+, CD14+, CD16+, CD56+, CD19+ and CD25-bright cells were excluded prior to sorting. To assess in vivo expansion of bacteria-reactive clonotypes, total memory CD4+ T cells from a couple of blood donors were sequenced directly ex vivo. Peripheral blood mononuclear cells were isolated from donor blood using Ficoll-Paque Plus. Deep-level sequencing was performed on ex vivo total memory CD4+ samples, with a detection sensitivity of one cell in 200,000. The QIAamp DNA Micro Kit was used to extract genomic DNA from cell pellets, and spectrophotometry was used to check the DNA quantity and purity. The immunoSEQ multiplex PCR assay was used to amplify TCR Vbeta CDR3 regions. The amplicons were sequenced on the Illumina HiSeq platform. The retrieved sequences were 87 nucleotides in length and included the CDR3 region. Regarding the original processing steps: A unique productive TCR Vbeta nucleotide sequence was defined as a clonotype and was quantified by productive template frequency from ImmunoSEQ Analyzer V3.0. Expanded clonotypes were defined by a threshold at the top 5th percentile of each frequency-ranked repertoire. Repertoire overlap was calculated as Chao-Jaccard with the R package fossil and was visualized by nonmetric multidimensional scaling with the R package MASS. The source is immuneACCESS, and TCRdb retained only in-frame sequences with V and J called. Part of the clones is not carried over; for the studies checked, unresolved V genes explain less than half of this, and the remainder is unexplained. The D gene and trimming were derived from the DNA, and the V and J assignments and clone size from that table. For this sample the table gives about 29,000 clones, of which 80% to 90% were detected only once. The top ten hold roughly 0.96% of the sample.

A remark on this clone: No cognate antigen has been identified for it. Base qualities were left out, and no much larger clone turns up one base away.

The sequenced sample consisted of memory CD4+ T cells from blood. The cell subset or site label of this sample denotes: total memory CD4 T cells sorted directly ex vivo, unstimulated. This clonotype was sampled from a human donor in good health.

The base sequence is TGTGCCAGCAGCCAGCTCCGGGAGGGCACGCAGTACTTC. Its protein reads: CASSQLREGTQYF. The V and J genes are TRBV14 and TRBJ2-7; 8 central nucleotides agree with TRBD2. The CDR3 contains 13 residues, cysteine and phenylalanine counted. The entry retains the CDR3 DNA only, 39 bases that are in frame from base 1. The junction shows trimming of 3 bases on V and 9 bases on J, and the gene matches do not reach 7 bases of it. CDR1 and CDR2, looked up from the germline V gene, are SGHDN and FVKESK.